These T cell receptor beta chains were read from a single sample in a study of T cell responses to AZD1222 COVID-19 vaccine. Assay used: immunoSEQ multiplex PCR; TCRdb lists only in-frame clones, some missing. The sample has roughly 120,000 clones, around 85% seen once. The sample in question was peripheral blood, obtained on day 0 of AZD1222 vaccination. These receptors all stem from an adult in good health. Both conserved end residues are part of each CDR3. The order of the fields is clone size, J gene, D gene, V gene, CDR3 protein, CDR3 DNA. D genes are given only for firm matches. Rows may omit the clone size; those that give it use once, few, many or a size class.

size: few
J: TRBJ2-7
D: .
V: TRBV7-2
CDR3: CASSSMTVYEQYF
DNA: TGTGCCAGCAGCTCAATGACGGTCTACGAGCAGTACTTC

size: .
J: TRBJ2-3
D: .
V: TRBV18
CDR3: CASSPVRIDTQYF
DNA: TGTGCCAGCTCACCTGTCCGTATAGATACGCAGTATTTT

size: .
J: TRBJ2-7
D: .
V: TRBV7-3
CDR3: CASSLGSRDSYEQYF
DNA: TGTGCCAGCAGCTTAGGGTCGAGGGATTCCTACGAGCAGTACTTC

size: .
J: TRBJ2-5
D: .
V: TRBV29-1
CDR3: CSVVLGAGRETQYF
DNA: TGCAGCGTTGTACTCGGGGCAGGAAGGGAGACCCAGTACTTC

size: .
J: TRBJ2-7
D: TRBD1
V: TRBV11-1
CDR3: CASSLGGHEQYF
DNA: TGTGCCAGCAGCCTAGGGGGCCACGAGCAGTACTTC

size: .
J: TRBJ1-5
D: .
V: TRBV30
CDR3: CAWSVQLNQPQHF
DNA: TGTGCCTGGAGTGTACAGCTAAATCAGCCCCAGCATTTT

size: .
J: TRBJ2-3
D: TRBD2
V: TRBV7-6
CDR3: CASSLTAGGSGTTDTQYF
DNA: TGTGCCAGCAGCCTAACAGCGGGGGGCTCAGGCACCACAGATACGCAGTATTTT

size: .
J: TRBJ1-3
D: .
V: TRBV24-1
CDR3: CATSEGGRDLSGNTIYF
DNA: TGTGCCACCAGTGAAGGAGGACGGGACCTCTCTGGAAACACCATATATTTT

size: .
J: TRBJ2-2
D: TRBD1
V: TRBV5-6
CDR3: CASSPGQGNTGELFF
DNA: TGTGCCAGCAGCCCTGGACAGGGAAACACCGGGGAGCTGTTTTTT

size: .
J: TRBJ1-2
D: TRBD1
V: TRBV19
CDR3: CASSIGAGGSLNYGYTF
DNA: TGTGCCAGTAGTATAGGCGCAGGGGGATCCCTAAACTATGGCTACACCTTC

size: .
J: TRBJ2-7
D: TRBD2
V: TRBV13
CDR3: CASSLVATSGRPGEQYF
DNA: TGTGCCAGCAGCTTAGTCGCAACTAGCGGGAGGCCAGGGGAGCAGTACTTC

size: .
J: TRBJ2-2
D: .
V: TRBV19
CDR3: CASSGTAPELFF
DNA: TGTGCCAGTAGTGGCACGGCCCCGGAGCTGTTTTTT

size: .
J: TRBJ1-5
D: TRBD1
V: TRBV7-2
CDR3: CASSRRSGGDQPQHF
DNA: TGTGCCAGCAGCCGGAGATCAGGGGGCGATCAGCCCCAGCATTTT

size: .
J: TRBJ2-3
D: .
V: TRBV29-1
CDR3: CSVPPPPGQYF
DNA: TGCAGCGTCCCGCCCCCCCCCGGGCAGTATTTT

size: .
J: TRBJ1-1
D: .
V: TRBV29-1
CDR3: CSVQRQNTEAFF
DNA: TGCAGCGTACAGAGGCAGAACACTGAAGCTTTCTTT

size: .
J: TRBJ1-1
D: TRBD1
V: TRBV5-1
CDR3: CASSLAGTADLIAFF
DNA: TGCGCCAGCAGCTTGGCCGGGACAGCTGATCTGATCGCTTTCTTT

size: .
J: TRBJ2-7
D: .
V: TRBV11-2
CDR3: CASSYEPGAWAYEQYF
DNA: TGTGCCAGCAGCTACGAGCCGGGAGCTTGGGCCTACGAGCAGTACTTC

size: .
J: TRBJ1-3
D: .
V: TRBV9
CDR3: CASSVWEGDTIYF
DNA: TGTGCCAGCAGCGTATGGGAGGGTGACACCATATATTTT

size: once
J: TRBJ2-7
D: TRBD1
V: TRBV6-1
CDR3: CASSAGQLLFSYEQYF
DNA: TGTGCCAGCAGTGCGGGACAGCTTCTCTTCTCCTACGAGCAGTACTTC

size: .
J: TRBJ1-2
D: .
V: TRBV24-1
CDR3: CATSGDPPDTGYTF
DNA: TGTGCCACCAGTGGTGATCCCCCAGATACCGGCTACACCTTC

size: .
J: TRBJ1-4
D: .
V: TRBV6-1
CDR3: CASSEFGPLTGGEKLFF
DNA: TGTGCCAGCAGTGAATTCGGTCCCCTTACCGGGGGTGAAAAACTGTTTTTT

size: once
J: TRBJ2-5
D: TRBD1
V: TRBV7-8
CDR3: CASSFPGTGGSQYF
DNA: TGTGCCAGCAGCTTTCCCGGGACAGGAGGCTCCCAGTACTTC

size: .
J: TRBJ2-7
D: TRBD2
V: TRBV9
CDR3: CASSARLASYEQYF
DNA: TGTGCCAGCAGCGCCCGACTAGCGTCCTACGAGCAGTACTTC

size: .
J: TRBJ1-1
D: .
V: TRBV2
CDR3: CASSDYREGTEAFF
DNA: TGTGCCAGCAGCGATTACAGGGAGGGCACTGAAGCTTTCTTT

size: .
J: TRBJ1-4
D: .
V: TRBV5-1
CDR3: CASSRSDGEKLFF
DNA: TGCGCCAGCAGCCGGAGTGATGGTGAAAAACTGTTTTTT

size: once
J: TRBJ2-7
D: .
V: TRBV11-2
CDR3: CASSLARRDEQYF
DNA: TGTGCCAGCAGCTTAGCCCGGAGGGACGAGCAGTACTTC

size: .
J: TRBJ2-2
D: .
V: TRBV24-1
CDR3: CATNTGTNTGELFF
DNA: TGTGCCACCAATACGGGGACGAACACCGGGGAGCTGTTTTTT

size: .
J: TRBJ1-3
D: .
V: TRBV30
CDR3: CARRVQGTGNTIYF
DNA: TGTGCCCGGAGGGTTCAAGGGACTGGAAACACCATATATTTT

size: .
J: TRBJ1-1
D: .
V: TRBV9
CDR3: CASSDGSGTEAFF
DNA: TGTGCCAGCAGCGACGGATCCGGGACTGAAGCTTTCTTT

size: few
J: TRBJ1-2
D: TRBD1
V: TRBV2
CDR3: CASSDRQGIPSNGYTF
DNA: TGTGCCAGCAGTGATCGACAGGGTATACCTTCTAATGGCTACACCTTC

size: .
J: TRBJ2-2
D: .
V: TRBV7-3
CDR3: CASSLGSLGGELFF
DNA: TGTGCCAGCAGCTTGGGCAGTCTTGGCGGGGAGCTGTTTTTT

size: .
J: TRBJ2-3
D: .
V: TRBV12-2
CDR3: CASRSLRGGRGTDTQYF
DNA: TGTGCAAGTCGCTCTCTCCGAGGGGGACGGGGGACAGATACGCAGTATTTT

size: .
J: TRBJ1-2
D: .
V: TRBV14
CDR3: CASSPGQTQTLFNYGYTF
DNA: TGTGCCAGCAGCCCCGGACAGACTCAGACCCTATTTAACTATGGCTACACCTTC

size: .
J: TRBJ1-4
D: .
V: TRBV5-1
CDR3: CASSLTGFNEKLFF
DNA: TGCGCCAGCAGCCTCACAGGGTTTAATGAAAAACTGTTTTTT

size: .
J: TRBJ1-6
D: .
V: TRBV11-3
CDR3: CASSPDPGSPLHF
DNA: TGTGCCAGCAGCCCCGACCCCGGATCACCCCTCCACTTT

size: .
J: TRBJ2-1
D: .
V: TRBV27
CDR3: CASSLSLIWLARHNEQFF
DNA: TGTGCCAGCAGTTTATCCCTAATTTGGCTAGCGAGGCACAATGAGCAGTTCTTC

size: few
J: TRBJ1-1
D: .
V: TRBV11-3
CDR3: CASSAAGSVSEAFF
DNA: TGTGCCAGCAGCGCAGCAGGGTCGGTCAGTGAAGCTTTCTTT

size: once
J: TRBJ1-2
D: .
V: TRBV5-1
CDR3: CASSEDSYYGYTF
DNA: TGCGCCAGCAGCGAGGACAGTTATTATGGCTACACCTTC

size: .
J: TRBJ1-5
D: .
V: TRBV7-6
CDR3: CASSLTDSQPQHF
DNA: TGTGCCAGCAGCTTAACAGACAGCCAGCCCCAGCATTTT

size: .
J: TRBJ1-2
D: TRBD1
V: TRBV4-2
CDR3: CASSQPQGASLYGYTF
DNA: TGTGCCAGCAGCCAACCCCAGGGGGCGTCCCTCTATGGCTACACCTTC

size: .
J: TRBJ1-1
D: .
V: TRBV6-2/TRBV6-3
CDR3: CASSYEAGTEAFF
DNA: TGTGCCAGCAGTTACGAGGCCGGCACTGAAGCTTTCTTT

size: .
J: TRBJ1-5
D: .
V: TRBV21-1
CDR3: CASNPGQHQPQHF
DNA: TGTGCCAGCAATCCAGGACAGCATCAGCCCCAGCATTTT

size: .
J: TRBJ2-7
D: .
V: TRBV6-1
CDR3: CASSEGPVYEQYF
DNA: TGTGCCAGCAGTGAGGGTCCAGTCTACGAGCAGTACTTC

size: .
J: TRBJ1-2
D: .
V: TRBV28
CDR3: CATLLTGHYGYTF
DNA: TGTGCCACCCTCTTGACAGGCCACTATGGCTACACCTTC

size: .
J: TRBJ1-2
D: TRBD1
V: TRBV28
CDR3: CASKLQGGNYGYTF
DNA: TGTGCCAGCAAATTACAGGGGGGAAACTATGGCTACACCTTC